The entry that follows covers one TCR beta chain sequence. The data stem from a study of shared clonotypes between healthy human individuals. CDR1 is MNHNS, CDR2 SASEGT, per germline. The CDR3 has 12 amino acids. Trimming pared 10 bases from V and 3 bases from J, leaving 10 bases between. TCRdb keeps only in-frame clones here, not all; method: immunoSEQ multiplex PCR. The table includes 2 million to 2.5 million clones, over 85% detected once. Study donors comprised healthy, HIV-negative adults devoid of recent acute infection or vaccination. It was into CD45RA+ naive and CD45RA-negative memory subsets that the CD4+ cells were split.

This TCR derives from a young man in good health. The sequenced sample was naive CD4+ T cells sorted from blood. Noted subset: CD45RA+ positively selected. The chain is built from TRBV6-1 and TRBJ1-5, with D possibly being TRBD1 (6 bases). The CDR3 sequence: CATGDLNQPQHF. The CDR3 DNA reads as TGTGCCACAGGGGACCTCAATCAGCCCCAGCATTTT.